These 26 T cell receptor beta chains originate from one sample sequenced in a study of beta chain features in type 1 diabetes. Isolated RNA was reverse transcribed in full, so expressed TCRB transcripts were sequenced. Profiled with immunoSEQ multiplex PCR; TCRdb holds only in-frame clones, not every one. In the table there are 430,000 or so clones, over 9.5% of which are singletons. The sequenced material came from naive CD4+ T cells from blood. Receptors originate from a woman younger than 35 in good health.

This clone showed up many times. J is TRBJ2-7 and V is TRBV7-2; D is unclear. From germline, CDR1 is SGHTA and CDR2 FQGNSA. The V gene lost 5 bases and the J gene lost 4 bases, with 12 bases spanning the gap. The CDR3 totals 13 residues. DNA of the CDR3: TGTGCCAGCAGCCCCAACCTTGATTACGAGCAGTACGTC. Encoded protein: CASSPNLDYEQYV.

The chain joins TRBV19 to TRBJ2-3, with unresolved D. The germline CDR1 and CDR2 sequences are LNHDA and SQIVND (reference sequence). V lost 5 bases to trimming and J lost 1 base, with 7 bases between them. The CDR3 is 13 amino acids. The CDR3: CASSPSGTDTQYF. The CDR3 DNA reads TGTGCCAGTAGTCCCAGTGGCACAGATACGCAGTATTTT.

This clone showed up just a few times. The genes are TRBV9 and TRBJ2-3; a weak D match, TRBD2 (6 bases). CDR1 SGDLS and CDR2 YYNGEE come from the germline V gene. The CDR3 is 14 amino acids. V was shortened by 4 bases and J by 0 bases, with 9 bases between the two germline ends. Here the CDR3 DNA reads TGTGCCAGCAGCACCCGGGAGAGCACAGATACGCAGTATTTT. It specifies CASSTRESTDTQYF.

Written as DNA, the CDR3 is TGCAGCGTTGGGCCGGGACGCTACGAGCAGTACTTC. Translated: CSVGPGRYEQYF. V and J are TRBV29-1 and TRBJ2-5, with D perhaps matching TRBD1 or TRBD2 (5 bases each). The J call is doubtful: the DNA matches TRBJ2-7 better. This CDR3 is 12 amino acids long. CDR1 is SQVTM, CDR2 ANQGSEA, per germline.

This clone was counted between two and nine times. This rearrangement joins TRBV9 to TRBJ1-2; no firm D call. This CDR3 has 13 residues. V was cut by 3 bases and J by 7 bases, with 13 bases left in between. Germline-derived CDR1 and CDR2 are SGDLS and YYNGEE. The CDR3 protein is CASSGYGDIGYTF. CDR3 bases: TGTGCCAGCAGCGGGTACGGTGATATTGGCTACACCTTC.

In its sample, this clone was seen a few times. The J gene is TRBJ1-2, the V gene TRBV9; D is ambiguous. The germline V gene has CDR1 SGDLS and CDR2 YYNGEE. This CDR3 has 13 amino acids. Trimming shortened V by 3 bases and J by 1 base, and 7 bases separated the two germline ends. The CDR3 loop is CASSADFNYGYTF. DNA of the CDR3: TGTGCCAGCAGCGCGGACTTTAACTATGGCTACACCTTC.

This chain joins TRBV14 and TRBJ2-5, with D hard to call. This CDR3 has 16 amino acids. Germline loops: CDR1 SGHDN, CDR2 FVKESK. V lost 1 base, J lost 2 bases, and 14 bases lay in between. CDR3 bases: TGTGCCAGCAGCCAAGTAGTATTTTGGGTACAAGAGACCCAGTACTTC. Protein: CASSQVVFWVQETQYF.

This clone showed up just a few times. A junction end diverges from the germline sequence, so it may reflect a read error. The V call is TRBV6-6, the J call TRBJ2-3; 7 bases match TRBD2. CDR3 length: 13 residues. CDR1 and CDR2 (germline): MNHNY, SVGAGI (reference sequence). For the CDR3, the DNA is TGTGCCAGCAGTTACTCGACGGCTAGCGGCTCGGAATTT. It translates to CASSYSTASGSEF.

A few counts support this clone. The chain combines TRBV7-2 with TRBJ2-7; 9 bases match TRBD2. Germline V CDR1 and CDR2: SGHTA, FQGNSA. Trimming removed 4 bases from V and 6 bases from J; junction bases left unmatched: 10. This CDR3 has 15 residues. The CDR3 nucleotides are TGTGCCAGCAGCTCCTTTAGCGGGGGTCTGAGCGAGCAGTACTTC. Its protein is CASSSFSGGLSEQYF.

Note on this clone: A junction boundary mismatches the germline segment, possibly from a read error. The rearrangement uses TRBV7-2 and TRBJ1-2; the match to TRBD1 covers 9 bases. The germline V gene encodes CDR1 SGHTA and CDR2 FQGNSA. The CDR3 is made up of 13 amino acids. The CDR3 loop is CASSSSTGTGFYF. The CDR3, as DNA: TGTGCCAGCAGCTCGTCGACCGGGACAGGGTTTTACTTC. Full variable domain (missing parts from reference TRBV7-2 and TRBJ1-2): GAGVSQSPSNKVTEKGKDVELRCDPISGHTALYWYRQSLGQGLEFLIYFQGNSAPDKSGLPSDRFSAERTGGSVSTLTIQRTQQEDSAVYLCASSSSTGTGFYFGSGTRLTVV.

This clone was picked up a small number of times. The rearrangement links TRBV30 to TRBJ1-1; D call uncertain. CDR1 GTSNPN and CDR2 SVGIG come from the germline V gene (reference sequence). V shed 0 bases and J shed 4 bases, with 12 bases lying between them. The CDR3 is made up of 14 amino acids. The CDR3: CAWSVLSGGTEAFF. The CDR3 DNA is TGTGCCTGGAGTGTACTTTCCGGAGGCACTGAAGCTTTCTTT.

There are a few counts of this clone. The rearrangement links TRBV9 to TRBJ1-4; 8 nucleotides align to TRBD1. The CDR3 is 16 amino acids. CDR1 and CDR2 from the germline V gene are SGDLS and YYNGEE. Unmatched junction bases numbered 8, after V lost 2 bases and J lost 5 bases. CDR3: CASSVGPGQANEKLFF. In nucleotides, the CDR3 is TGTGCCAGCAGCGTCGGCCCGGGACAGGCGAATGAAAAACTGTTTTTT.

The sample holds a few counts of this clone. V usage is TRBV4-1 and J usage is TRBJ2-1, with D unclear. Deletions cut 2 bases from V and 5 bases from J, with 10 bases between. From germline, CDR1 is MGHRA and CDR2 YSYEKL. The CDR3 sequence is 14 residues long. The CDR3 is CASSQPSRNNEQFF. DNA of the CDR3: TGCGCCAGCAGCCAACCCTCAAGGAACAATGAGCAGTTCTTC.

This clone was seen only a few times. V gene TRBV5-1 combines with J gene TRBJ1-2; D not resolved. The germline gives CDR1 SGHRS, CDR2 YFSETQ. There are 13 residues in the CDR3. Between the trimmed V and J ends, which lost 0 bases and 7 bases, there was a span of 10 bases. The CDR3 nucleotides are TGCGCCAGCAGCTTGGCCGAGGCCTTTGGCTACACCTTC. Translation: CASSLAEAFGYTF.

In its sample, this clone was seen a few times. The chain couples TRBV28 to TRBJ1-2; TRBD1 aligns across 9 bases. CDR3 size: 13 residues. Trimming removed 6 bases from V and 3 bases from J; junction bases left unmatched: 2. Germline V gene data show CDR1 as MDHEN and CDR2 as SYDVKM. DNA of the CDR3: TGTGCCAGCAGCACAGGGGGCTACTATGGCTACACCTTC. It specifies CASSTGGYYGYTF.

The V gene is TRBV4-1, the J gene TRBJ2-2, with 7 bases lining up with TRBD1. Germline trimming cut 4 bases from V and 4 bases from J; bases unmatched to any gene: 9. From germline, CDR1 is MGHRA and CDR2 YSYEKL. The CDR3 loop spans 16 amino acids. The CDR3 sequence is CASSRLDRVATGELFF. DNA of the CDR3: TGCGCCAGCAGCCGCCTAGACAGGGTGGCCACCGGGGAGCTGTTTTTT.

The chain recombines TRBV7-2 with TRBJ2-5; 11 nucleotides match TRBD2. The V gene end was trimmed by 1 base and the J gene end by 1 base; junction bases not matched to a gene: 8. This CDR3 has 18 residues. The germline gives CDR1 SGHTA, CDR2 FQGNSA. The CDR3 reads CASSLGLLAGAPQETQYF. In nucleotides, the CDR3 is TGTGCCAGCAGCTTAGGATTACTAGCGGGGGCCCCCCAAGAGACCCAGTACTTC.

This clone was seen a few times. CDR3 sequence: CASSLDRPYNEQFF. DNA for the CDR3: TGTGCCAGCAGCTTAGACCGGCCCTACAATGAGCAGTTCTTC. The chain uses TRBV11-3 and TRBJ2-1; D ambiguous. Deletions cut 0 bases from V and 2 bases from J, with 5 bases between. This CDR3 spans 14 amino acids. Germline CDR1 reads SGHNT; CDR2 reads YENEEA.

This clone showed up many times. The V call is TRBV15, the J call TRBJ2-5; 9 bases line up with TRBD2. V was pared by 3 bases and J by 8 bases, with 7 bases of the junction left unmatched. This CDR3 is built from 14 residues. Germline values: CDR1 LNHNV, CDR2 YYDKDF (reference sequence). The CDR3 is CATSSLAGPRTQYF. The CDR3 DNA sequence: TGTGCCACCAGCAGCCTAGCGGGACCACGAACCCAGTACTTC.

The genes are TRBV5-1 and TRBJ2-1; 7 nucleotides agree with TRBD2. The V segment lost 3 bases and the J segment 7 bases; nucleotides outside the gene matches: 13. CDR3 length: 16 residues. Germline CDR1 SGHRS, CDR2 YFSETQ. For the CDR3, the DNA is TGCGCCAGCAGCTCCACCCTCGGGTGGGGGGGGAATGAGCAGTTCTTC. Protein: CASSSTLGWGGNEQFF.

V gene TRBV4-1 combines with J gene TRBJ2-3; D is perhaps TRBD1 (5 bases). The V end was cut by 1 base, the J end by 8 bases, with 7 bases between. The CDR3 has 12 amino acids. Germline V gene lookup returns CDR1 MGHRA and CDR2 YSYEKL. The DNA for the CDR3 is TGCGCCAGCAGCCAAGTAGGGGTTACGCAGTATTTT. Translating it yields CASSQVGVTQYF.

This clone was seen repeatedly, ten times or more. V gene TRBV29-1 combines with J gene TRBJ1-2; 8 bases line up with TRBD1. After removal of 4 bases from V and 6 bases from J, the junction contained 4 bases not matched to a gene. Germline assignment: CDR1 SQVTM and CDR2 ANQGSEA. The CDR3 has 12 amino acids. CDR3 sequence (DNA): TGCAGCGTTGTGGACAGGGAGGATGGCTACACCTTC. Its translation: CSVVDREDGYTF.

The chain couples TRBV14 to TRBJ1-2; 9 bases are a match to TRBD1. V shed 1 base, J shed 4 bases, and the junction held 4 bases outside the gene matches. The CDR3 is 15 residues long. Germline V gene data show CDR1 as SGHDN and CDR2 as FVKESK. In nucleotides, the CDR3 is TGTGCCAGCAGCCAAGGAGGGACAGGGACCTATGGCTACACCTTC. Protein: CASSQGGTGTYGYTF.

The chain is built from TRBV12-5 and TRBJ1-5; perhaps TRBD1 as D (5 bases). Germline V CDR1 and CDR2: LGHNT, FRNRAP. The CDR3 spans 13 residues. Trimming took 1 base from V and 7 from J, leaving 8 bases between them. In DNA, the CDR3 is TGTGCTAGTGGTTTGGCTGGGGCCCAGCCCCAGCATTTT. This sequence encodes CASGLAGAQPQHF.

The V gene is TRBV7-3, the J gene TRBJ2-4; 8 bases are a match to TRBD1. The germline CDR1 and CDR2 sequences are SGHTA and FQGTGA. V lost 4 bases to trimming and J lost 1 base; unmatched junction nucleotides: 9. This CDR3 contains 17 residues. As DNA, the CDR3 is TGTGCCAGCAGCTCAAACAGGGGGAGCAGGGCCAAAAACATTCAGTACTTC. Protein product: CASSSNRGSRAKNIQYF.

The V and J genes are TRBV29-1 and TRBJ1-4; D gene unclear. Per germline, CDR1 SQVTM and CDR2 ANQGSEA. Trimming cost V 5 bases and J 2 bases, with 15 bases left between them. The CDR3 contains 15 residues. CDR3: CSVLLGGRTNEKLFF. CDR3 in DNA: TGCAGCGTTCTCCTAGGAGGGAGGACTAATGAAAAACTGTTTTTT.